Sequencing of this TCR beta chain was carried out in a study of blood T cell repertoires in COVID-19. About the research overall: The samples span acute and convalescent COVID-19 from the United States, Italy and Spain.

This clone is a singleton in its sample. As handled by the study authors: Researchers report that nucleated cell counts were estimated from reference gene primer amplification. This table comes from immunoSEQ multiplex PCR, and its TCRdb copy is limited to in-frame clones, with some not included. The D gene and trimming were derived from the DNA, and the V and J assignments and clone size from that table. The sample includes some 120,000 clones, less than 75% of them seen just once. Per germline, CDR1 SEHNR and CDR2 FQNEAQ (reference sequence). The J segment lost 2 bases and the V segment lost 3 bases, leaving 9 bases of the junction unmatched. CDR3 size: 17 residues.

Sequencing input: peripheral blood. The V call is TRBV7-9, the J call TRBJ2-3; 9 nucleotides agree with TRBD2. The sequence derives from a human donor with acute or convalescent COVID-19. The donor label of this sample is uncertain. CDR3 nucleotide sequence: TGTGCCAGCAGCTTCGGAGTAGCGGGGGTTATCACAGATACGCAGTATTTT. This sequence encodes CASSFGVAGVITDTQYF.